The 9 T cell receptor beta chains listed next were all sequenced from one sample in a study of cytomegalovirus exposure and HLA in healthy donors. Amplification used 60 Vbeta primers and 13 Jbeta primers. Profiling relied on immunoSEQ multiplex PCR, and the TCRdb table lists in-frame clones only, not all of them. The sample contains about 180,000 clones, around 80% of which appear only once. Material for sequencing was PBMCs. All receptors come from an older woman in good health and CMV-seropositive.

This clone was counted between two and nine times. V gene TRBV19 combines with J gene TRBJ1-1; 10 positions agree with TRBD1. V gave up 3 bases and J gave up 4 bases; unmatched junction bases: 11. Germline CDR1 reads LNHDA; CDR2 reads SQIVND (reference sequence). This CDR3 contains 17 residues. Written as DNA, the CDR3 is TGTGCCAGTAGTATTGGATGGGGGACAGGGGTTGGCACTGAAGCTTTCTTT. It codes for CASSIGWGTGVGTEAFF.

This clone is a singleton in its sample. CDR3 amino acids: CASSFGDRANYGYTF. CDR3 nucleotide sequence: TGCGCCAGCAGCTTTGGGGACAGAGCTAACTATGGCTACACCTTC. The chain is built from TRBV5-1 and TRBJ1-2; 7 nucleotides line up with TRBD1. V was clipped by 2 bases and J by 0 bases; unmatched bases: 4. In germline, CDR1 is SGHRS, CDR2 YFSETQ. The CDR3 sequence is 15 residues long. The variable domain in full, completed from reference TRBV5-1 and TRBJ1-2, reads KAGVTQTPRYLIKTRGQQVTLSCSPISGHRSVSWYQQTPGQGLQFLFEYFSETQRNKGNFPGRFSGRQFSNSRSEMNVSTLELGDSALYLCASSFGDRANYGYTFGSGTRLTVV.

The rearrangement links TRBV5-4 to TRBJ2-7; 9 bases align to TRBD1. J gave up 2 bases and V 3 bases, and 9 bases lay outside the gene matches. The germline CDR1 and CDR2 sequences are SGHNT and YYREEE (reference sequence). This CDR3 region has 16 residues. The CDR3 region has the DNA TGTGCCAGCAGCTCCGGGACAGGGTCTCTCACCTACGAGCAGTACTTC. Translation gives CASSSGTGSLTYEQYF.

This rearrangement joins TRBV18 to TRBJ2-7; D perhaps matches TRBD1 (6 bases). The V end was cut by 1 base, the J end by 6 bases, with 13 bases between. The CDR3 sequence is 14 residues long. CDR1 is KGHSH, CDR2 LQKENI, per germline. CDR3 sequence reads: CASSPQDSRGEQYF. The DNA for the CDR3 is TGTGCCAGCTCACCACAGGACAGCCGGGGCGAGCAGTACTTC.

This chain connects TRBV28 to TRBJ1-4; the D gene is possibly TRBD1 (6 bases). The germline V and J ends were trimmed by 2 bases and 0 bases, with 13 bases remaining between them. CDR1 is MDHEN, CDR2 SYDVKM, per germline. This CDR3 comprises 17 residues. This CDR3 is CASSLTQGLATNEKLFF. Here the CDR3 DNA reads TGTGCCAGCAGTTTAACACAGGGCCTTGCAACTAATGAAAAACTGTTTTTT.

The J gene is TRBJ2-7, the V gene TRBV18; no reliable D call. Trimming left V 1 base short and J 0 bases short, with 7 bases between. The CDR3 length is 14 residues. Germline CDR1 reads KGHSH; CDR2 reads LQKENI. In nucleotides, the CDR3 is TGTGCCAGCTCACCACAAAGCGACTCCTACGAGCAGTACTTC. It is translated as CASSPQSDSYEQYF.

The chain uses TRBV4-2 and TRBJ2-3; TRBD2 agrees at 11 bases. CDR1 and CDR2 (germline): LGHNA, YNFKEQ. V lost 1 base to trimming and J lost 1 base; unmatched junction nucleotides: 1. The CDR3 extends over 16 amino acids. The CDR3 reads CASSQVSGGGTDTQYF. As DNA, the CDR3 is TGTGCCAGCAGCCAAGTTAGCGGGGGGGGCACAGATACGCAGTATTTT.

This clone occurred once. This chain links TRBV10-2 with TRBJ2-2; possibly TRBD2 for D (6 bases). The germline V gene has CDR1 WSHSY and CDR2 SAAADI. Trimming took 7 bases from V and 1 from J, leaving 16 bases between them. The CDR3 length is 16 residues. The CDR3: CASNPTGTQNTGELFF. CDR3 nucleotides: TGCGCCAGCAATCCGACCGGGACTCAGAACACCGGGGAGCTGTTTTTT.

The chain recombines TRBV19 with TRBJ2-5, with 12 bases aligning to TRBD2. V shed 4 bases and J 1 base; nucleotides not matched to a gene: 7. The V gene's germline CDR1 is LNHDA and CDR2 SQIVND (reference sequence). The CDR3 spans 17 residues. CDR3 in DNA: TGTGCCAGTAGTAGACAAGCTAGCGGGAGGGTCCAAGAGACCCAGTACTTC. Translated, it gives CASSRQASGRVQETQYF.